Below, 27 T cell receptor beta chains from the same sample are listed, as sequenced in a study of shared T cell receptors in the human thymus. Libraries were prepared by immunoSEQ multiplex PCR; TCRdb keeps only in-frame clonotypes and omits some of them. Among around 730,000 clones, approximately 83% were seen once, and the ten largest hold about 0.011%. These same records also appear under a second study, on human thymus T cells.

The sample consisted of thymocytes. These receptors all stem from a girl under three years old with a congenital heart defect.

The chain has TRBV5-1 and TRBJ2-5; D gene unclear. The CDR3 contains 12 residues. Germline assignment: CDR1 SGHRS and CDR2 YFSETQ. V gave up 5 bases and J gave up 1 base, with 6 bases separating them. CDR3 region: CASSGGQETQYF. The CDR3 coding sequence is TGCGCCAGCAGTGGCGGCCAAGAGACCCAGTACTTC.

The CDR3 is CASSQDQGKLFF. CDR3 nucleotide sequence: TGCGCCAGCAGCCAAGATCAGGGAAAACTGTTTTTT. The chain has TRBV4-1 and TRBJ1-4, with D possibly TRBD1 on 5 matching bases. Germline loops: CDR1 MGHRA, CDR2 YSYEKL. The V and J ends lost 0 bases and 10 bases respectively, with 6 bases between them. The CDR3 consists of 12 residues.

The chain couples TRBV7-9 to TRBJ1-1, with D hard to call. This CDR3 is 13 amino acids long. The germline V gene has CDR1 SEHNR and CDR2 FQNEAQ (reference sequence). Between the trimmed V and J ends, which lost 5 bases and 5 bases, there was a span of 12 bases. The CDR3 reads CASSPGSRTEAFF. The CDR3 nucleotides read TGTGCCAGCAGCCCTGGGAGTAGGACTGAAGCTTTCTTT.

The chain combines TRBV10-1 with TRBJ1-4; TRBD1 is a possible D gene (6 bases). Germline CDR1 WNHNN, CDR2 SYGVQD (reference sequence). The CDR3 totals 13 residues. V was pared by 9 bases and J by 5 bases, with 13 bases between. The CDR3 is CARKKGQNEKLFF. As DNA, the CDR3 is TGCGCCAGAAAGAAGGGACAAAATGAAAAACTGTTTTTT.

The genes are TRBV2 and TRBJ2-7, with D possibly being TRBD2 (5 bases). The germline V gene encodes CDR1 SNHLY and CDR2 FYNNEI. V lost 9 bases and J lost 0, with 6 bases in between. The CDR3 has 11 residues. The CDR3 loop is CARGVSYEQYF. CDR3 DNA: TGTGCCAGGGGAGTCTCCTACGAGCAGTACTTC.

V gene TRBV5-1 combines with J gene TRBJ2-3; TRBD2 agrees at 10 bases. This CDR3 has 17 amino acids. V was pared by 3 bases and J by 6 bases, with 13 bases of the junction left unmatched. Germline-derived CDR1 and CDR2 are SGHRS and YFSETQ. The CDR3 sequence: CASSSRLNSGGADTQYF. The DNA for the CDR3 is TGCGCCAGCAGCTCACGGCTAAACAGCGGGGGGGCTGATACGCAGTATTTT.

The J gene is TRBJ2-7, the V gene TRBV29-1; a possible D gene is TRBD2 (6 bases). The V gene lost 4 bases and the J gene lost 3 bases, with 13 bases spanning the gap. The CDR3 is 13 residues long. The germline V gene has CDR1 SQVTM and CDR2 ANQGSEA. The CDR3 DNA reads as TGCAGCGTTGGGCGGGACGGTGGCTACGAGCAGTACTTC. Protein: CSVGRDGGYEQYF.

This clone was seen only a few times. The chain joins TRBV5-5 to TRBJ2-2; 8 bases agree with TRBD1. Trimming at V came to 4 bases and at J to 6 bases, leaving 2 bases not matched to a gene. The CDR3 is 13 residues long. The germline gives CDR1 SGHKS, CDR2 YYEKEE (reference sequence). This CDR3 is CASSRQGPGELFF. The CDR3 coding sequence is TGTGCCAGCAGCAGACAGGGGCCCGGGGAGCTGTTTTTT.

The CDR3 sequence is CASSQDFDRTDTQYF. The CDR3 DNA follows: TGCGCCAGCAGCCAAGATTTCGACAGGACAGATACGCAGTATTTT. The rearrangement links TRBV4-3 to TRBJ2-3; D perhaps matches TRBD1 (6 bases). Trimming shortened V by 0 bases and J by 3 bases, and 10 bases separated the two germline ends. Germline V CDR1 and CDR2: LGHNA, YSLEER. CDR3 size: 15 residues.

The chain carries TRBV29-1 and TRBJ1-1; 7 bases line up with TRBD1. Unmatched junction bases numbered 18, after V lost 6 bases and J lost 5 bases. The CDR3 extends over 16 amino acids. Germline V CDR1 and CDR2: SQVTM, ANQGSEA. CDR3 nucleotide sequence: TGCAGCGTAGAGTACAGGGGTCCGATATTGTTAACTGAAGCTTTCTTT. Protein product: CSVEYRGPILLTEAFF.

DNA for the CDR3: TGTGCTAGTGGTTTGGTACAGGGAAATGAAGCTTTCTTT. This encodes CASGLVQGNEAFF. The genes are TRBV12-5 and TRBJ1-1; possibly TRBD1 for D (6 bases). This CDR3 is 13 amino acids long. CDR1 is LGHNT and CDR2 is FRNRAP in the germline V gene. V gave up 0 bases and J gave up 7 bases, with 9 bases separating them. Full variable domain (outside the CDR3, taken from reference TRBV12-5 and TRBJ1-1): DARVTQTPRHKVTEMGQEVTMRCQPILGHNTVFWYRQTMMQGLELLAYFRNRAPLDDSGMPKDRFSAEMPDATLATLKIQPSEPRDSAVYFCASGLVQGNEAFFGQGTRLTVV.

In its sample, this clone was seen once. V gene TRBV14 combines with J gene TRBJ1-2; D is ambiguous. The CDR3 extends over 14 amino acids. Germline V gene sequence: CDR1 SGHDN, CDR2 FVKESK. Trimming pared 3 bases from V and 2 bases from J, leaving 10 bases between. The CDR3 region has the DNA TGTGCCAGCAGCCACGCGGGCAGGAACTATGGCTACACCTTC. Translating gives CASSHAGRNYGYTF.

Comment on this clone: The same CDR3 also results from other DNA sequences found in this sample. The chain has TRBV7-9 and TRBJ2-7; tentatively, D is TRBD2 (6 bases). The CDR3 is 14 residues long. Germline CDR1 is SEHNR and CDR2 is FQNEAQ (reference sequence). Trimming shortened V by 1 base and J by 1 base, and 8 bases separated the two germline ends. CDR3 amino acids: CASSLGAGSYEQYF. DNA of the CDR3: TGTGCCAGCAGCTTAGGCGCGGGGTCCTACGAGCAGTACTTC.

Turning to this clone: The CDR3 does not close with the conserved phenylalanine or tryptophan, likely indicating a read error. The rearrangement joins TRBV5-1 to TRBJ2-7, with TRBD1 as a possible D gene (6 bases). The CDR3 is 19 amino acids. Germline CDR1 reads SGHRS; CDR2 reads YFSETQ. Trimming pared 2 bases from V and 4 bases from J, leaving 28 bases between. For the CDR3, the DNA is TGCGCCAGCAGCTTAATCATACCTGGCAGCCCGGGACAAGAATACGAGCAGTACCTC. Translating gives CASSLIIPGSPGQEYEQYL.

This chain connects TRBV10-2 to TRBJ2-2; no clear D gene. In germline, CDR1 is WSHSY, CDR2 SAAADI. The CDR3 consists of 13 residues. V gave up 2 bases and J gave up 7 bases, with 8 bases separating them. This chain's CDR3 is CASSEIEDGELFF. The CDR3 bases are TGCGCCAGCAGTGAGATAGAGGACGGGGAGCTGTTTTTT.

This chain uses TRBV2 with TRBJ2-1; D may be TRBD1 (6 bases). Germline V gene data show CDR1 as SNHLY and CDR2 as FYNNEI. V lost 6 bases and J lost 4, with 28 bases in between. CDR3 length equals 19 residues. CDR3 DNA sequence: TGTGCCAGCAGCGCGCCCCGGACAGTCTCTCTCTTTTCTTACAATGAGCAGTTCTTC. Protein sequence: CASSAPRTVSLFSYNEQFF.

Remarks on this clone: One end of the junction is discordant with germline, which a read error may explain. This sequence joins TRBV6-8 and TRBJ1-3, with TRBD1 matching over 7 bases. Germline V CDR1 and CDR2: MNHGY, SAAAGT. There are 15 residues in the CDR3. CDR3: CKPRQGVFGGNTIYF. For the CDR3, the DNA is TGCAAACCGCGCCAGGGGGTCTTTGGTGGAAACACCATATATTTT.

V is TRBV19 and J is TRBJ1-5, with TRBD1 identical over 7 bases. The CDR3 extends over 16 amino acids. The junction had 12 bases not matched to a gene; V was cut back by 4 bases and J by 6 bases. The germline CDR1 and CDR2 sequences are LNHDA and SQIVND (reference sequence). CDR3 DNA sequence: TGTGCCAGTAGTACCGGTACAGGGGAGCAGGGTCAGCCCCAGCATTTT. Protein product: CASSTGTGEQGQPQHF.

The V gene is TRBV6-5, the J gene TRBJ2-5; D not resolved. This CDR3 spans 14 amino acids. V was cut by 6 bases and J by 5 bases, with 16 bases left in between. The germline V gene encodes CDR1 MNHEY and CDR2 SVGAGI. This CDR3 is CASRNYPLEETQYF. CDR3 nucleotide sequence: TGTGCCAGCAGAAACTACCCCTTGGAGGAGACCCAGTACTTC.

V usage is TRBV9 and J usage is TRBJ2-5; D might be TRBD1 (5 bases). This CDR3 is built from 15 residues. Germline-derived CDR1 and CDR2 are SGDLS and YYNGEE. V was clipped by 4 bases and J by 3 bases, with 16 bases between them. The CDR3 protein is CASSPRKGREETQYF. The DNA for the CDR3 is TGTGCCAGCAGCCCCCGAAAAGGCAGGGAAGAGACCCAGTACTTC.

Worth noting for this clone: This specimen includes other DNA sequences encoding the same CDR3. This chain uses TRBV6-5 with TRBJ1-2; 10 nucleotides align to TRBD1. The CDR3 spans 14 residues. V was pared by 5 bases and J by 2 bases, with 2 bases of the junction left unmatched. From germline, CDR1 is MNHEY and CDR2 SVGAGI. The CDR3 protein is CASSRTGGNYGYTF. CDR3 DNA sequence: TGTGCCAGCAGTAGGACAGGGGGGAACTATGGCTACACCTTC.

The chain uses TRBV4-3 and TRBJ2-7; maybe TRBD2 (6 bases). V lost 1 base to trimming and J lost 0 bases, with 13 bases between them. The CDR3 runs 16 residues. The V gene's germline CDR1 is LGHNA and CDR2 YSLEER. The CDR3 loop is CASSQARDSDSYEQYF. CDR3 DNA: TGCGCCAGCAGCCAAGCCCGGGACTCCGACTCCTACGAGCAGTACTTC.

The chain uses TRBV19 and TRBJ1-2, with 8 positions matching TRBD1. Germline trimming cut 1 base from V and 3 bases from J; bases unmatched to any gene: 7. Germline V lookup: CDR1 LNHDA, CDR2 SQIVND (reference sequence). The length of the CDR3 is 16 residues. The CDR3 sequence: CASSIVLQGDYYGYTF. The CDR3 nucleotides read TGTGCCAGTAGTATAGTATTACAGGGGGACTACTATGGCTACACCTTC.

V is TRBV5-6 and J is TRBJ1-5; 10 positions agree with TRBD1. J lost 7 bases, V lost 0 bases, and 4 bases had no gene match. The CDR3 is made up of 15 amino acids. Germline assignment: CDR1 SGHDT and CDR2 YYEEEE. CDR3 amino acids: CASSLGDRGYQPQHF. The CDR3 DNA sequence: TGTGCCAGCAGCTTGGGGGACAGGGGATACCAGCCCCAGCATTTT.

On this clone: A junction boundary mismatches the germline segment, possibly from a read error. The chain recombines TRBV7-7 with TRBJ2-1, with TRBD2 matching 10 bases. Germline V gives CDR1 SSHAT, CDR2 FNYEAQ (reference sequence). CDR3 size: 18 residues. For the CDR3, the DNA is TGTGCTAGCAGCGCATCCGGGACTAGCGATCGAACCAACAATGAGCAGTTCTTC. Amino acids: CASSASGTSDRTNNEQFF.

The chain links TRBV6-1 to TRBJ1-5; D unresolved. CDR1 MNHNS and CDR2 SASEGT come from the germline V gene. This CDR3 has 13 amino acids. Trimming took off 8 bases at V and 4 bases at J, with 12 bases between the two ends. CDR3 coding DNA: TGTGCCAGCGTCGGGGAGAGGAATCAGCCCCAGCATTTT. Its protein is CASVGERNQPQHF.

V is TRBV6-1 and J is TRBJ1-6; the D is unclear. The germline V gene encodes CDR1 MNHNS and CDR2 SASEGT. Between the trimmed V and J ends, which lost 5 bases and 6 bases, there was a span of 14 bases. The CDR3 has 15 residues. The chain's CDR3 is CASSSDTVFNSPLHF. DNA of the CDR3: TGTGCCAGCAGTTCCGACACAGTCTTTAATTCACCCCTCCACTTT.